Below, 4 T cell receptor beta chains from the same sample are listed, as sequenced in a study of blood T cell repertoires in COVID-19. Here immunoSEQ multiplex PCR was the method, and the copy in TCRdb shows in-frame clones only, minus some. The sample shows some 240,000 clones, about 80% of them seen only once. Sequenced input: peripheral blood. These receptors all stem from a woman older than 75 with acute or convalescent COVID-19.

The chain combines TRBV18 with TRBJ2-3; D may be TRBD1 (6 bases). The CDR3 covers 15 residues. Deletions cut 0 bases from V and 0 bases from J, with 7 bases between. Germline V lookup: CDR1 KGHSH, CDR2 LQKENI. The CDR3 sequence is CASSPPGASTDTQYF. In nucleotides, the CDR3 is TGTGCCAGCTCACCACCGGGGGCTAGCACAGATACGCAGTATTTT.

This clone has only a few counts. This chain links TRBV12-5 with TRBJ2-2; D is possibly TRBD1 (6 bases). There are 17 residues in the CDR3. The V end was cut by 1 base, the J end by 2 bases, with 14 bases between. Germline CDR1 LGHNT, CDR2 FRNRAP. CDR3 bases: TGTGCTAGTGGTTTGGGAGGACAGAGTATCAACACCGGGGAGCTGTTTTTT. Translated, it gives CASGLGGQSINTGELFF.

V usage is TRBV7-3 and J usage is TRBJ1-2; TRBD1 aligns across 7 bases. The length of the CDR3 is 15 residues. CDR1 is SGHTA, CDR2 FQGTGA, per germline. The ends lost 5 bases at V and 4 bases at J; junction bases unmatched: 10. The CDR3 region has the DNA TGTGCCAGCAGCGAGGCACCGGGACAGCTCTATGGCTACACCTTC. This translates into CASSEAPGQLYGYTF.

V is TRBV28 and J is TRBJ1-2; TRBD1 might be the D (5 bases). The V gene lost 4 bases and the J gene lost 5 bases, with 14 bases spanning the gap. The CDR3 is 14 amino acids. From germline, CDR1 is MDHEN and CDR2 SYDVKM. Written as DNA, the CDR3 is TGTGCCAGCAGTTCGATGGGGCGCAGGTATGGCTACACCTTC. Translation: CASSSMGRRYGYTF.